This T cell receptor beta chain was identified during a study of spatial heterogeneity in lung cancer. On the study more broadly: Consistently, beta-chain sequences turned up in larger numbers than alpha-chain sequences did. Study-wide results and caveats: Tumor T-cell coverage was an estimated 7% or so for alpha and more than 12% for beta chains. Tracking of tumor mutation counts was seen in expanded intratumoral alpha and beta TCR counts.

The sample's time point: sample taken at primary tumor resection. Sequencing of whole RNA from tumor, nontumor lung or frozen PBMC involved no sorting. In this sample, this clonotype turned up many times. Its antigen is unknown. TCRdb itself ran the 5' RACE reads through MiXCR, one entry per CDR3 protein. The table includes approximately 5,000 distinct CDR3 sequences, over 7.5% detected once. Trimming shortened V by 5 bases and J by 8 bases, and 15 bases separated the two germline ends. The length of the CDR3 is 14 residues. The origin of this receptor is a female donor with early-stage non-small cell lung cancer. The source was lung tumor tissue, collected at surgery. The V and J genes are TRBV12-3 or TRBV12-4 and TRBJ1-4; no definite D call. The CDR3 nucleotides read TGTGCCAGCAGTCCTCGGGCTTTGGCGGAAAAACTGTTTTTT. It is translated as CASSPRALAEKLFF.